A single sample gave rise to the 16 T cell receptor beta chains below, sequenced in a study of vaccination and CD4 T cells after COVID-19. Their specific antigens are unknown. Cultured CD4+ T cell DNA was sequenced using the Oncomine TCR Beta short-read assay. MiXCR was run by TCRdb on the PCR reads, yielding one entry per CDR3 protein. The sample has about 16,000 distinct CDR3 sequences, roughly 54% seen once; the top ten hold around 21%. The treatment is: roughly 11-day PBMC culture with coronavirus spike peptide pools or control peptides (ViraFEST assay). This material consisted of CD4+ T cells from blood, cultured in vitro, taken before SARS-CoV-2 vaccination. Every receptor here comes from a human donor who had recovered from COVID-19.

J is TRBJ2-1 and V is TRBV7-2; 7 bases line up with TRBD1. The CDR3 is 15 amino acids. CDR1 and CDR2 (germline): SGHTA, FQGNSA. V trimming: 2 bases; J trimming: 8 bases; junction bases outside the gene matches: 9. CDR3 bases: TGTGCCAGCAGCTTACGTCAGGGGGTTTCGTATGAGCAGTTCTTC. It is translated as CASSLRQGVSYEQFF.

CDR3 protein: CATSARDRGYNEQFF. In DNA, the CDR3 is TGTGCCACCAGCGCCCGGGACAGGGGTTACAATGAGCAGTTCTTC. The chain couples TRBV15 to TRBJ2-1; 10 bases are shared with TRBD1. CDR1 LNHNV and CDR2 YYDKDF come from the germline V gene (reference sequence). The CDR3 sequence is 15 residues long. Trimming took 5 bases from V and 4 from J; bases not matched to a gene: 5.

The CDR3 loop reads CSARDRWDPTETQYF. CDR3 nucleotides: TGCAGTGCTAGAGATCGGTGGGACCCAACGGAGACCCAGTACTTC. This chain links TRBV20-1 with TRBJ2-5; tentatively, D is TRBD1 or TRBD2 (5 bases each). The CDR3 length is 15 residues. Per germline, CDR1 DFQATT and CDR2 SNEGSKA (reference sequence). V was trimmed by 0 bases and J by 5 bases, leaving 16 bases between them.

This clonotype has only one observation. The chain carries TRBV5-5 and TRBJ2-7; 14 bases agree with TRBD2. This CDR3 region has 19 residues. The germline CDR1 and CDR2 sequences are SGHKS and YYEKEE (reference sequence). After removal of 4 bases from V and 1 base from J, the junction contained 13 bases not matched to a gene. The CDR3 loop reads CASSLGTSGSVEGSYEQYF. The CDR3 DNA is TGTGCCAGCAGCCTAGGGACTAGCGGGAGCGTCGAGGGTTCCTACGAGCAGTACTTC.

This clonotype has only one observation. The rearrangement links TRBV2 to TRBJ2-1; D remains unclear. With 6 bases removed from V and 7 bases from J, the gap between germline ends came to 10 bases. Germline lookup yields CDR1 SNHLY and CDR2 FYNNEI. The CDR3 length is 12 residues. The CDR3 sequence: CASSPDINEQFF. The CDR3 nucleotides read TGTGCCAGCAGCCCAGATATTAATGAGCAGTTCTTC. Looking up the rest from reference TRBV2 and TRBJ2-1 gives the full variable domain: EPEVTQTPSHQVTQMGQEVILRCVPISNHLYFYWYRQILGQKVEFLVSFYNNEISEKSEIFDDQFSVERPDGSNFTLKIRSTKLEDSAMYFCASSPDINEQFFGPGTRLTVL.

The rearrangement joins TRBV7-9 to TRBJ2-5; 9 nucleotides line up with TRBD1. The CDR3 has 16 residues. Germline CDR1 and CDR2: SEHNR and FQNEAQ (reference sequence). Trimming removed 3 bases from V and 0 bases from J; junction bases left unmatched: 5. In DNA, the CDR3 is TGTGCCAGCAGCTTTTCGACAGGGGGGTACCAAGAGACCCAGTACTTC. This translates into CASSFSTGGYQETQYF.

This chain joins TRBV20-1 and TRBJ2-7, with a possible D match to TRBD1 (6 bases). V was trimmed by 1 base and J by 4 bases, leaving 11 bases between them. CDR3 length: 13 amino acids. Germline CDR1 and CDR2: DFQATT and SNEGSKA (reference sequence). The CDR3 spells CSARGSGEYEQYF. The CDR3 nucleotides read TGCAGTGCTAGAGGCTCAGGGGAGTACGAGCAGTACTTC.

The rearrangement joins TRBV28 to TRBJ1-2; the D gene is possibly TRBD1 (6 bases). The CDR3 contains 14 residues. Germline V gene data show CDR1 as MDHEN and CDR2 as SYDVKM. V was cut by 7 bases and J by 0 bases, with 12 bases left in between. The CDR3 DNA follows: TGTGCCAGCACCACCCCAGGGGCTAACTATGGCTACACCTTC. Amino acid sequence: CASTTPGANYGYTF.

The CDR3 bases are TGTGCCAGCAGTGAAGGGGCAGGGAATCAGCCCCAGCATTTT. It translates to CASSEGAGNQPQHF. The gene calls are TRBV6-1 and TRBJ1-5, with TRBD1 as a possible D gene (5 bases). The CDR3 totals 14 residues. Trimming cost V 1 base and J 4 bases, with 8 bases left between them. Per the germline V gene, CDR1 is MNHNS and CDR2 is SASEGT.

The chain couples TRBV12-3 or TRBV12-4 to TRBJ2-7, with 11 bases matching TRBD1. The DNA end is more similar to TRBJ2-5, so the J call may be wrong. This CDR3 is 13 amino acids long. The CDR3 bases are TGTGCCAGCAGACGGACAGGGGGCGAGACCCAGTACTTC. It encodes CASRRTGGETQYF.

This chain uses TRBV2 with TRBJ2-5, with 7 nucleotides matching TRBD2. CDR1 and CDR2 from the germline V gene are SNHLY and FYNNEI. The CDR3 covers 13 residues. The ends lost 5 bases at V and 5 bases at J; junction bases unmatched: 5. In nucleotides, the CDR3 is TGTGCCAGCAGTTCGGGGGGTGCGGAGACCCAGTACTTC. It encodes CASSSGGAETQYF. Together with reference TRBV2 and TRBJ2-5, the CDR3 gives the full variable domain: EPEVTQTPSHQVTQMGQEVILRCVPISNHLYFYWYRQILGQKVEFLVSFYNNEISEKSEIFDDQFSVERPDGSNFTLKIRSTKLEDSAMYFCASSSGGAETQYFGPGTRLLVL.

This clonotype was seen a handful of times. The rearrangement uses TRBV20-1 and TRBJ2-3; 7 nucleotides agree with TRBD2. The CDR3 has 11 amino acids. Germline-derived CDR1 and CDR2 are DFQATT and SNEGSKA (reference sequence). J was trimmed by 6 bases and V by 6 bases; bases with no gene match: 3. CDR3 nucleotides: TGCAGTGCCCGAGCGGGGGATACGCAGTATTTT. It yields the protein CSARAGDTQYF.

The chain joins TRBV19 to TRBJ1-5; the D gene is possibly TRBD1 (5 bases). The CDR3 contains 14 residues. V was cut by 3 bases and J by 5 bases, with 11 bases left in between. Germline V gives CDR1 LNHDA, CDR2 SQIVND (reference sequence). CDR3: CASSIMGGDQPQHF. The CDR3, as DNA: TGTGCCAGTAGTATCATGGGGGGGGATCAGCCCCAGCATTTT.

The rearrangement uses TRBV7-9 and TRBJ2-4; 8 bases agree with TRBD2. The CDR3 extends over 18 amino acids. The V and J ends lost 5 bases and 8 bases, in that order; junction bases with no gene match: 20. Looked up from germline, CDR1 is SEHNR and CDR2 is FQNEAQ (reference sequence). CDR3 DNA sequence: TGTGCCAGCAGCACCCGCATGGGTAGCGGGAATACTGGTGACATTCAGTACTTC. Amino acid sequence: CASSTRMGSGNTGDIQYF.

This clonotype was observed a handful of times. The genes are TRBV20-1 and TRBJ1-1, with D possibly TRBD1 on 5 matching bases. V lost 7 bases, J lost 7 bases, and 13 bases lay in between. The V gene's germline CDR1 is DFQATT and CDR2 SNEGSKA (reference sequence). The CDR3 spans 11 residues. This chain's CDR3 is CSGAGRLEAFF. The CDR3 region has the DNA TGCAGTGGGGCAGGGCGCCTTGAAGCTTTCTTT.

The chain has TRBV20-1 and TRBJ2-3, with D hard to call. Per the germline V gene, CDR1 is DFQATT and CDR2 is SNEGSKA (reference sequence). Trimming stripped 1 base from V and 4 bases from J, with 9 bases between. The CDR3 length is 13 residues. CDR3 in amino acids: CSARGGSADTQYF. The CDR3 DNA is TGCAGTGCTAGAGGCGGTAGTGCAGATACGCAGTATTTT.